This TCR beta chain was captured by sequencing in a study of blood T cell repertoires in COVID-19. The wider study: In each case, the material was cDNA or gDNA derived from T cells, B-cell-depleted T cells, or PBMCs.

The CDR3 runs to 13 residues. Trimming took off 4 bases at V and 8 bases at J, with 14 bases between the two ends. Germline V lookup: CDR1 LNHDA, CDR2 SQIVND (reference sequence). Sequencing was performed with immunoSEQ multiplex PCR; in TCRdb, only in-frame clones are kept and a portion is missing. The sample yields 200,000 or so clones, about 88% seen once. The receptor was isolated from a man between 65 and 85 years old with active or convalescent COVID-19. The chain uses TRBV19 and TRBJ1-2; D gene ambiguous. The sequencing sample was made of peripheral blood. Here the CDR3 reads CASSTGELGGYTF. In nucleotides, the CDR3 is TGTGCCAGTAGTACCGGGGAGCTCGGCGGCTACACCTTC.